Given below is one T cell receptor beta chain in context. Its antigen remains unidentified. The sample carries other DNA sequences with the same CDR3. This sample is part of a study of T cell responses to AZD1222 COVID-19 vaccine. Here immunoSEQ multiplex PCR was the method, and the copy in TCRdb shows in-frame clones only, minus some. The sample yields around 130,000 clones, 85% to 90% seen once. This CDR3 is 12 amino acids long. Deletions cut 2 bases from V and 5 bases from J, with 4 bases between. Whole-study results and caveats: Most donors were white British and more were female, and clonal diversity was possibly underestimated.

The V call is TRBV12-3 or TRBV12-4, the J call TRBJ1-5; unclear D gene. The TCR was taken from an adult in good health. This sample comprised peripheral blood, obtained on day 0 of AZD1222 vaccination. The CDR3 spells CASSLSDQPQHF. The DNA for the CDR3 is TGTGCCAGCAGTTTATCTGATCAGCCCCAGCATTTT.